The clone carrying this TCR beta chain was detected once. The source of the sample is a study of cytomegalovirus exposure and HLA in healthy donors. PCR used 60 Vbeta primers and 13 Jbeta primers. Repertoires were generated with immunoSEQ multiplex PCR, while TCRdb's copy carries only in-frame clones and drops some. The sample records some 110,000 clones, around 86% being singletons. Trimming removed 1 base at V and 7 bases at J, with 19 bases between. Germline CDR1 LGHNA, CDR2 YSLEER. The length of the CDR3 is 17 residues. This sequence was found in a man aged 30 to 45 in good health and CMV-seropositive. This chain joins TRBV4-3 and TRBJ1-4, with D maybe TRBD1 (6 bases). Sequenced material: PBMCs. CDR3 sequence (DNA): TGCGCCAGCAGCCAAGGGACAGAGCTTAGTGGGGGTGAAAAACTGTTTTTT. It is translated as CASSQGTELSGGEKLFF.